What follows describes a single T cell receptor beta chain. This sample is drawn from a study of cytomegalovirus exposure and HLA in healthy donors. Background on the study: Among roughly 180 million T cells, an earlier analysis found around 100 million unique TCR beta sequences.

PCR amplification relied on 60 Vbeta primers (plus 13 Jbeta primers). Some clones are missing from TCRdb's copy, which holds only in-frame ones; the method was immunoSEQ multiplex PCR. This sample has about 180,000 clones, with around three quarters found just once. This clonotype was sampled from a woman in her thirties or forties in good health and CMV-seronegative. The sample was PBMCs.

CDR3 sequence (DNA): TGTGCCAGCAGCTTAGTCTCGGCGGGAGGTGTGTACGAGCAGTACTTC. It specifies CASSLVSAGGVYEQYF. The chain carries TRBV7-2 and TRBJ2-7; 8 bases match TRBD2. This CDR3 comprises 16 residues. Germline-derived CDR1 and CDR2 are SGHTA and FQGNSA. Germline trimming cut 1 base from V and 4 bases from J; bases unmatched to any gene: 9. The full variable domain, its missing parts supplied by reference TRBV7-2 and TRBJ2-7, is GAGVSQSPSNKVTEKGKDVELRCDPISGHTALYWYRQSLGQGLEFLIYFQGNSAPDKSGLPSDRFSAERTGGSVSTLTIQRTQQEDSAVYLCASSLVSAGGVYEQYFGPGTRLTVT.